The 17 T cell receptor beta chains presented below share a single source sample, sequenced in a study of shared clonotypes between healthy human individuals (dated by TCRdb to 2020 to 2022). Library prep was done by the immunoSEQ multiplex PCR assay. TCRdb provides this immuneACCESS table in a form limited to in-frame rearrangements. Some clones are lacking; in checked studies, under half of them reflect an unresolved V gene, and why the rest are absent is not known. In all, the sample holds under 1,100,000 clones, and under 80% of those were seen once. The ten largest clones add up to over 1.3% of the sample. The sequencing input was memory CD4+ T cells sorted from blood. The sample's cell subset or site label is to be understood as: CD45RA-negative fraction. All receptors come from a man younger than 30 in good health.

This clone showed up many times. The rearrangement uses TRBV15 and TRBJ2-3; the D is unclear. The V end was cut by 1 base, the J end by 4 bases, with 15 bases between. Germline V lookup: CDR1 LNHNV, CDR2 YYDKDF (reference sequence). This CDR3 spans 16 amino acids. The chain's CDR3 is CATSRGAASGPDTQYF. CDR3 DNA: TGTGCCACCAGCAGAGGTGCCGCTTCAGGCCCAGATACGCAGTATTTT.

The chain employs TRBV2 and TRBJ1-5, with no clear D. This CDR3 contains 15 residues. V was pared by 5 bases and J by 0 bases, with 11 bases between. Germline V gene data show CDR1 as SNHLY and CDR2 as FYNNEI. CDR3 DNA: TGTGCCAGCAGTCCTGACACGAATAGCAATCAGCCCCAGCATTTT. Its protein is CASSPDTNSNQPQHF. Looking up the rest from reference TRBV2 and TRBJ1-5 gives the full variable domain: EPEVTQTPSHQVTQMGQEVILRCVPISNHLYFYWYRQILGQKVEFLVSFYNNEISEKSEIFDDQFSVERPDGSNFTLKIRSTKLEDSAMYFCASSPDTNSNQPQHFGDGTRLSIL.

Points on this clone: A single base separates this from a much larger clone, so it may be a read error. CDR3 bases: TGTGCCAGCAGTTTAGGGGGGAAGAACACTGAAGCTTTCTTT. Translation: CASSLGGKNTEAFF. This chain connects TRBV28 to TRBJ1-1, with TRBD1 as a possible D gene (5 bases). V shed 2 bases and J shed 1 base, with 8 bases lying between them. Germline CDR1 MDHEN, CDR2 SYDVKM. This CDR3 region has 14 residues.

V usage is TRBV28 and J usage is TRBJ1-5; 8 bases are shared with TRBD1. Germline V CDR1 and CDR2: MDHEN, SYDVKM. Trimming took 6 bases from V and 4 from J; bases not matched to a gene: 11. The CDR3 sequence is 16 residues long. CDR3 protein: CASRDSDRVGNQPQHF. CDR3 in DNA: TGTGCCAGCAGGGACTCGGACAGGGTTGGGAATCAGCCCCAGCATTTT.

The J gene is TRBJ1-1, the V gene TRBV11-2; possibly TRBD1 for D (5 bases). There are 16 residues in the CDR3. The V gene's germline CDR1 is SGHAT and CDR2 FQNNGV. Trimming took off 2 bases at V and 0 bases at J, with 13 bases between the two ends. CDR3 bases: TGTGCCAGCAGCTTAACCGGGGGTAGACTGAACACTGAAGCTTTCTTT. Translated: CASSLTGGRLNTEAFF.

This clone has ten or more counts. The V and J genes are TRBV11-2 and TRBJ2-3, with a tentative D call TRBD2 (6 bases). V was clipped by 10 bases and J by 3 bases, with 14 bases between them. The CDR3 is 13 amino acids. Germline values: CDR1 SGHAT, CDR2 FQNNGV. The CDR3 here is CATGAGWTDTQYF. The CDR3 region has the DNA TGTGCCACCGGGGCGGGATGGACAGATACGCAGTATTTT.

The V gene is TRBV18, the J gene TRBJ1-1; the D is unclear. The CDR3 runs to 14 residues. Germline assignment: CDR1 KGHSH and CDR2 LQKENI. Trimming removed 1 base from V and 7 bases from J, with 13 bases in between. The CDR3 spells CASSPRLLESEAFF. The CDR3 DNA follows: TGTGCCAGCTCACCACGACTTCTTGAGAGTGAAGCTTTCTTT. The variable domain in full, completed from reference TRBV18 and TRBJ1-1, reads NAGVMQNPRHLVRRRGQEARLRCSPMKGHSHVYWYRQLPEEGLKFMVYLQKENIIDESGMPKERFSAEFPKEGPSILRIQQVVRGDSAAYFCASSPRLLESEAFFGQGTRLTVV.

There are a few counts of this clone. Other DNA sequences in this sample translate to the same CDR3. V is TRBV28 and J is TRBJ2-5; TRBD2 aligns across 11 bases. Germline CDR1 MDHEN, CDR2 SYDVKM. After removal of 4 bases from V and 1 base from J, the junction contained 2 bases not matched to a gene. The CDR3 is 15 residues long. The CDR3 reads CASSSSGGPQETQYF. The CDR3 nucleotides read TGTGCCAGCAGTTCTAGCGGGGGGCCCCAAGAGACCCAGTACTTC.

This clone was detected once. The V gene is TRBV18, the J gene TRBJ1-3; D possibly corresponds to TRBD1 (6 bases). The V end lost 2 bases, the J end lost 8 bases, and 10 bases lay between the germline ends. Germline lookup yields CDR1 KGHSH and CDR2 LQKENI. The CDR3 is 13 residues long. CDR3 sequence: CASSPGTRDTIYF. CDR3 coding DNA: TGTGCCAGCTCACCAGGGACAAGGGACACCATATATTTT. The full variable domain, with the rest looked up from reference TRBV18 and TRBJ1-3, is NAGVMQNPRHLVRRRGQEARLRCSPMKGHSHVYWYRQLPEEGLKFMVYLQKENIIDESGMPKERFSAEFPKEGPSILRIQQVVRGDSAAYFCASSPGTRDTIYFGEGSWLTVV.

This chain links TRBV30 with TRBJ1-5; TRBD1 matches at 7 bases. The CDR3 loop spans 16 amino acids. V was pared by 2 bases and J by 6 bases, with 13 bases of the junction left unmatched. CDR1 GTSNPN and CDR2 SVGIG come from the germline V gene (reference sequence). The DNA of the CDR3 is TGTGCCTGGAGTCCTTTTTCAGGGGGGATACGTCAGCCCCAGCATTTT. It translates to CAWSPFSGGIRQPQHF.

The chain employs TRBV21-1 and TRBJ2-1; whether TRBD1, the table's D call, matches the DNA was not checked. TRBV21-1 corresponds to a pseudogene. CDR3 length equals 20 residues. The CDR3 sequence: CASSSHRDRLWGDSYNEQFF. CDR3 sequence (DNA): TGTGCCAGCAGCAGTCACCGGGACAGACTTTGGGGGGATTCCTACAATGAGCAGTTCTTC.

The DNA of the CDR3 is TGTGCCAGCAGTGATTTTACCCTGGAAGCTTTCTTT. Translating gives CASSDFTLEAFF. The V call is TRBV25-1, the J call TRBJ1-1; unclear D gene. Germline V gene data show CDR1 as MGHDK and CDR2 as SYGVNS. This CDR3 has 12 amino acids. V shed 3 bases and J shed 8 bases, with 10 bases lying between them.

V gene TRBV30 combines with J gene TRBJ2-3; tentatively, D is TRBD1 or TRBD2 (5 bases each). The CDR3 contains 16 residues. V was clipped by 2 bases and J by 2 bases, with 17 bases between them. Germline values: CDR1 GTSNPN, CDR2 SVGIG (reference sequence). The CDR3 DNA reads TGTGCCTGGAGTTCCGGGACCAAGTCAAACACAGATACGCAGTATTTT. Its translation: CAWSSGTKSNTDTQYF.

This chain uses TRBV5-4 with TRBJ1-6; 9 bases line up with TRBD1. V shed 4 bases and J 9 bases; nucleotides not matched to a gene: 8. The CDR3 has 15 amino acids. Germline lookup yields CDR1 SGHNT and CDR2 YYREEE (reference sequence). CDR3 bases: TGTGCCAGCAGCGGAGGACAGGGGATGGGTTCACCCCTCCACTTT. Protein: CASSGGQGMGSPLHF.

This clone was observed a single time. The CDR3 DNA sequence: TGTGCCAGCAGCGGAGCAGGGACTCGCCAAGAGACCCAGTACTTC. This encodes CASSGAGTRQETQYF. V gene TRBV9 combines with J gene TRBJ2-5; D is perhaps TRBD2 (6 bases). Between the trimmed V and J ends, which lost 3 bases and 1 base, there was a span of 13 bases. The CDR3 sequence is 15 residues long. CDR1 SGDLS and CDR2 YYNGEE come from the germline V gene. Full variable domain (outside the CDR3, taken from reference TRBV9 and TRBJ2-5): DSGVTQTPKHLITATGQRVTLRCSPRSGDLSVYWYQQSLDQGLQFLIQYYNGEERAKGNILERFSAQQFPDLHSELNLSSLELGDSALYFCASSGAGTRQETQYFGPGTRLLVL.

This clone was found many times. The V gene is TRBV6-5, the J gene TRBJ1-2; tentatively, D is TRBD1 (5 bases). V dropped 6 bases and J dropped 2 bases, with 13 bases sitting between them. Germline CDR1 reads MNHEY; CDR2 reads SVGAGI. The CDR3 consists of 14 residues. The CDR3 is CASSPGGENYGYTF. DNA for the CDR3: TGTGCCAGCAGCCCTGGGGGAGAGAACTATGGCTACACCTTC.

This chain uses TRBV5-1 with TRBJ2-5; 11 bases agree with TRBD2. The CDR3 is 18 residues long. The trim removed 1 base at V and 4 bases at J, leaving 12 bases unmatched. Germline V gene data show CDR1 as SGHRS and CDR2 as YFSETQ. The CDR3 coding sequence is TGCGCCAGCAGCTTGCCCCGACTAGCGGGGCCATTGGGAGAGACCCAGTACTTC. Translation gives CASSLPRLAGPLGETQYF.